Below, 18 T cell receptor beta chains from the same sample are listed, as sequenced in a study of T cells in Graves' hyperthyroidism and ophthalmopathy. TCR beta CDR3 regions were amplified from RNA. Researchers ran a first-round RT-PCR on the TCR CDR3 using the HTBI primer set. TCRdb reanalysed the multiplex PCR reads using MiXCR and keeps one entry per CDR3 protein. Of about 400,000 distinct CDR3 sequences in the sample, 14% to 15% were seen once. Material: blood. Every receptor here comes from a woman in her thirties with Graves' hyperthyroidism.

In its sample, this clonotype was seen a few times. The CDR3 spells CASSYPGLASYEQYF. The CDR3, as DNA: TGTGCCAGCAGTTACCCGGGACTAGCGTCGTACGAGCAGTACTTC. The chain links TRBV6-6 to TRBJ2-7, with TRBD2 identical over 10 bases. V shed 2 bases and J 4 bases; nucleotides not matched to a gene: 5. CDR3 size: 15 residues. The germline V gene encodes CDR1 MNHNY and CDR2 SVGAGI (reference sequence).

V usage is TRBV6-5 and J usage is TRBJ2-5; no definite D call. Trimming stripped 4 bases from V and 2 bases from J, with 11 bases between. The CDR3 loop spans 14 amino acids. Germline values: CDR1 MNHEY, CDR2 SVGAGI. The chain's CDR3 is CASSSSRRQETQYF. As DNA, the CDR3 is TGTGCCAGCAGTTCCTCGCGGAGACAAGAGACCCAGTACTTC.

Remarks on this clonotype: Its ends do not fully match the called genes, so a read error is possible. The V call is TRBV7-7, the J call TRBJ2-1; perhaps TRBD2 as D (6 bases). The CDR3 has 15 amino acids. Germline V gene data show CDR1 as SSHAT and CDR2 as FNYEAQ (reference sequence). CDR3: CASSLDPTSLDEQFF. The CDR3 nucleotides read TGTGCTAGCAGCTTAGACCCGACTAGTTTAGATGAGCAGTTCTTC.

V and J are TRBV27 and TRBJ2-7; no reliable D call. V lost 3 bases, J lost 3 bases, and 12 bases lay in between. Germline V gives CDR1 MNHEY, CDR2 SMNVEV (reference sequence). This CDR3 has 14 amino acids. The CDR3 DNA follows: TGTGCCAGCAGTTTCTTAGGCGGTCACTACGAGCAGTACTTC. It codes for CASSFLGGHYEQYF.

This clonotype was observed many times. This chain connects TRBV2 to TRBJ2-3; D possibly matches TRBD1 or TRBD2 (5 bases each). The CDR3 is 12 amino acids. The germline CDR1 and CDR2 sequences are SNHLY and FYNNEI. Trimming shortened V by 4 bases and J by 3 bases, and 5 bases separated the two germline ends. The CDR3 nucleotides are TGTGCCAGCAGTGGGGGGACAGATACGCAGTATTTT. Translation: CASSGGTDTQYF.

The CDR3 DNA follows: TGCGCCAGCAGGAGCAGGGGGTTCAGAGAGCAGTACTTC. It translates to CASRSRGFREQYF. The V call is TRBV5-1, the J call TRBJ2-7; 7 nucleotides match TRBD1. CDR1 SGHRS and CDR2 YFSETQ come from the germline V gene. The CDR3 runs 13 residues. The ends lost 5 bases at V and 7 bases at J; junction bases unmatched: 9.

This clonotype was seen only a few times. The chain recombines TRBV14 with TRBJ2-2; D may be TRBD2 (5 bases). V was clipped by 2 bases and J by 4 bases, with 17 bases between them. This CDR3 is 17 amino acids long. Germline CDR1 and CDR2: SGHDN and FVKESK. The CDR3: CASSQIPGIAFTGELFF. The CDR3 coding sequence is TGTGCCAGCAGCCAAATCCCCGGGATCGCTTTCACCGGGGAGCTGTTTTTT.

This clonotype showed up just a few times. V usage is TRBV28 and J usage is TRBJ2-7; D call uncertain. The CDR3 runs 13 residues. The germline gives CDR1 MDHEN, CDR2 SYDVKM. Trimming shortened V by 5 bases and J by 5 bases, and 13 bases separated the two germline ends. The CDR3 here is CASSHRSLNEQYF. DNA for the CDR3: TGTGCCAGCAGTCACCGTTCCCTAAACGAGCAGTACTTC.

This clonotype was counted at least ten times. The CDR3 DNA reads as TGTGCCAGCAGCTCTTCAGGGGGCACTGAAGCTTTCTTT. This sequence encodes CASSSSGGTEAFF. The rearrangement joins TRBV7-9 to TRBJ1-1; 7 bases match TRBD1. The CDR3 runs to 13 residues. The germline V gene encodes CDR1 SEHNR and CDR2 FQNEAQ (reference sequence). Losses at the gene ends were 4 bases for V and 4 bases for J; bases not matched to a gene: 3.

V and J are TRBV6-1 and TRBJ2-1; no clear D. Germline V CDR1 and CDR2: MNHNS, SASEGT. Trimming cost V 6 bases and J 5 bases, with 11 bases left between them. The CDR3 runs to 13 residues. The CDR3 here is CASSPDWHNEQFF. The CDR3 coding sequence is TGTGCCAGCAGCCCAGACTGGCACAATGAGCAGTTCTTC.

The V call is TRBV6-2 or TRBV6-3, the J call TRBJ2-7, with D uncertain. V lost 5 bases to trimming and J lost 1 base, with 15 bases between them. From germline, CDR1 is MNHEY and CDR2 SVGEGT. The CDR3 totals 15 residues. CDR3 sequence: CASSRDGLASYEQYF. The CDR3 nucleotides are TGTGCCAGCAGTCGTGACGGCCTCGCTTCCTACGAGCAGTACTTC.

CDR3 sequence reads: CASSYSSISDRRKAFF. The CDR3 nucleotides read TGTGCCAGCAGTTACTCGTCCATAAGCGACAGACGTAAAGCTTTCTTT. V is TRBV6-5 and J is TRBJ1-1, with a weak D call TRBD1 (5 bases). Germline V CDR1 and CDR2: MNHEY, SVGAGI. The CDR3 has 16 amino acids. The V and J ends lost 0 bases and 9 bases respectively, with 20 bases between them.

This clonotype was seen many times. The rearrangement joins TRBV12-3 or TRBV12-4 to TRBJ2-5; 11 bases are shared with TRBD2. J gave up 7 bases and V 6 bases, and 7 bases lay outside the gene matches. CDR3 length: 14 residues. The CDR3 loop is CASRTSGTEGTQYF. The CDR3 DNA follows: TGTGCCAGCAGGACTAGCGGGACGGAGGGGACCCAGTACTTC.

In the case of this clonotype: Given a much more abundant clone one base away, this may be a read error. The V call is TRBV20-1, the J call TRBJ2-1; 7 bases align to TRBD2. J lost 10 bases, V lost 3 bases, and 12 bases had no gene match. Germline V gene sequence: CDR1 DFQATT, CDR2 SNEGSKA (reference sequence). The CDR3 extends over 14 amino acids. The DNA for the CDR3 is TGCAGTGCTAGGTCCGCGGGAGATTCGGGCGAGCAGTTCTTC. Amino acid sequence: CSARSAGDSGEQFF.

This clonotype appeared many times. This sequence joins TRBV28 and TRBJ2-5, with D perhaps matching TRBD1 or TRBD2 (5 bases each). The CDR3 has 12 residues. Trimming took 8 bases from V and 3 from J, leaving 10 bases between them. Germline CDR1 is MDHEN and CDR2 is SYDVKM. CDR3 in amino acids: CASGGTKETQYF. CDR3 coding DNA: TGTGCCAGCGGGGGAACGAAAGAGACCCAGTACTTC.

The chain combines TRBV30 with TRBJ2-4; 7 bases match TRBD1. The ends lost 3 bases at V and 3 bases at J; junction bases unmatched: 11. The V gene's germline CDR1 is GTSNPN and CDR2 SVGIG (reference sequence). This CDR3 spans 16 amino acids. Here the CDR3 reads CAWRPRQGIGKNIQYF. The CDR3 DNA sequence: TGTGCCTGGAGGCCGCGACAGGGTATAGGCAAAAACATTCAGTACTTC.

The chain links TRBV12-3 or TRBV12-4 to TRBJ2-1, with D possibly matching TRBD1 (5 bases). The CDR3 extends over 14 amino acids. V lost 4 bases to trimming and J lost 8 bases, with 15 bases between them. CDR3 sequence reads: CASSYRLGEDEQFF. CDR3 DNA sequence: TGTGCCAGCAGTTATAGATTAGGGGAAGATGAGCAGTTCTTC.

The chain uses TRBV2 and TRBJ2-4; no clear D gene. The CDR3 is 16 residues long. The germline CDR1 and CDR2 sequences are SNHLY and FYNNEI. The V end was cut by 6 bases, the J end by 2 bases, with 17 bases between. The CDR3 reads CASRWFGSATKNIQYF. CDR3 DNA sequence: TGTGCCAGCAGGTGGTTCGGGTCAGCCACCAAAAACATTCAGTACTTC.